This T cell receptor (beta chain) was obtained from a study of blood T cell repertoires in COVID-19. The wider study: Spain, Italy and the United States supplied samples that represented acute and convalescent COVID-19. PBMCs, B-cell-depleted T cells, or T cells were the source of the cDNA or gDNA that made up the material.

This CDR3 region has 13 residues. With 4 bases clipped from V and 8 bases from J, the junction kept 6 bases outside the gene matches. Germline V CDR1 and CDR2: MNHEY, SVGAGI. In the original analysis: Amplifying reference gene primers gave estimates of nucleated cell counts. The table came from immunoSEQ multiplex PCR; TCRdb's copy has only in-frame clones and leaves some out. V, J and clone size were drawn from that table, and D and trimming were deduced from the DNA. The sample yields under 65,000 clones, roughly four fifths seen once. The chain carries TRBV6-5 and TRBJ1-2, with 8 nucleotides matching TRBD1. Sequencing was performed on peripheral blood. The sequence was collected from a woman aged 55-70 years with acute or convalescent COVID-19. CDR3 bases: TGTGCCAGCAGTTTCGACAGGGGCCGAGGCTACACCTTC. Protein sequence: CASSFDRGRGYTF.